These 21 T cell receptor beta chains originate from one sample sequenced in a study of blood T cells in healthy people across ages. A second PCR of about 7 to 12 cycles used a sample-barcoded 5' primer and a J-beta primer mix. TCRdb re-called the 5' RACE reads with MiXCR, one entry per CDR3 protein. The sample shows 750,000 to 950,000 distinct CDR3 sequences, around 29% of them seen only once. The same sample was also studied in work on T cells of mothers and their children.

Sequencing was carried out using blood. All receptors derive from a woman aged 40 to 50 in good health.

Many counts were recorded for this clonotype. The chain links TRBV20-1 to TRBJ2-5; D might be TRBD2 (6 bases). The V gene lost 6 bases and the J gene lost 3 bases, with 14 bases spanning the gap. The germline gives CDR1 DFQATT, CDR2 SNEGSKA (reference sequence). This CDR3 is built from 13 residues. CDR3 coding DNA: TGCAGTGCCAGACTAGTTTACGAAGAGACCCAGTACTTC. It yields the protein CSARLVYEETQYF.

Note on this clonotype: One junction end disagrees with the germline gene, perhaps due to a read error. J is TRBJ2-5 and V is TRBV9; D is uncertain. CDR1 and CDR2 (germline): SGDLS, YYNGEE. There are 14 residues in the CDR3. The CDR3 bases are TGTGCCAGCAGCGTAGGGATGTACCAAGCGACCCAGTACTTC. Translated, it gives CASSVGMYQATQYF.

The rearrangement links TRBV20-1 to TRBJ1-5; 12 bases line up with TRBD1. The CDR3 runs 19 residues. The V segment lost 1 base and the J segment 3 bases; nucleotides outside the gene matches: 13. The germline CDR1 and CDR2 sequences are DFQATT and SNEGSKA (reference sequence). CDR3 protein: CSARVVRDRGREANQPQHF. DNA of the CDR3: TGCAGTGCTAGAGTCGTGAGGGACAGGGGGCGCGAAGCCAATCAGCCCCAGCATTTT.

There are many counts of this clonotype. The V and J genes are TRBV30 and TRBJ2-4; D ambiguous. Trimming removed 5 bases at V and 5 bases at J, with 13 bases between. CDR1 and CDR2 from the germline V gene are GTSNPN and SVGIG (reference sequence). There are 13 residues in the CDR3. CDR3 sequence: CAWGSSPQNIQYF. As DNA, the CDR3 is TGTGCCTGGGGCTCCTCCCCCCAAAACATTCAGTACTTC.

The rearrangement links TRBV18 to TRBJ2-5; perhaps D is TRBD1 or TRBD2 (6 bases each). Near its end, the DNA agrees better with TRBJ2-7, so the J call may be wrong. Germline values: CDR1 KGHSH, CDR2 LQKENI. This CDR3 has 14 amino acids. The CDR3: CASSPPGGGYEQYF. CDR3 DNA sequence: TGTGCCAGCTCACCGCCAGGAGGGGGCTACGAGCAGTACTTC.

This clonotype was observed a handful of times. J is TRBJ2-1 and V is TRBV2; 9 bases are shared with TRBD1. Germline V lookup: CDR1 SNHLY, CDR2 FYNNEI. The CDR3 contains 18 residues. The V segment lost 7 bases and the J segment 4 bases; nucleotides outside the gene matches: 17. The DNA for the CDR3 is TGTGCCAGCAACACACCGGGACAGGGTGTCTTTTCGTACAATGAGCAGTTCTTC. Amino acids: CASNTPGQGVFSYNEQFF.

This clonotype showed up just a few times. This CDR3 reads CASRSDRELNTEAFF. The CDR3, as DNA: TGTGCCAGCCGCTCTGACAGGGAACTGAACACTGAAGCTTTCTTT. The chain links TRBV7-2 to TRBJ1-1, with TRBD1 matching over 7 bases. The germline CDR1 and CDR2 sequences are SGHTA and FQGNSA. Trimming removed 8 bases from V and 0 bases from J; junction bases left unmatched: 9. The CDR3 sequence is 15 residues long.

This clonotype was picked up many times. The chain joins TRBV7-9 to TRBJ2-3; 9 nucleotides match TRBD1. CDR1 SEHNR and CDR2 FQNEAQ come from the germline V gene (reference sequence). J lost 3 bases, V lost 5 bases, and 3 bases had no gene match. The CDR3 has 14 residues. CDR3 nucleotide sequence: TGTGCCAGCAGCGTTGGACAGGGGACAGATACGCAGTATTTT. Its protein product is CASSVGQGTDTQYF.

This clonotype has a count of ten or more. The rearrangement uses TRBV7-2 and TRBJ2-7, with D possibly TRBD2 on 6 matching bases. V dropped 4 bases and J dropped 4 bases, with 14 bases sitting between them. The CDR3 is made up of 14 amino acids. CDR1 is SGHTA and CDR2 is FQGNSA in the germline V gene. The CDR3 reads CASSSGAPLYEQYF. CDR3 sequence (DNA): TGTGCCAGCAGCTCGGGAGCCCCGCTATACGAGCAGTACTTC.

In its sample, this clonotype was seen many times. This CDR3 reads CASSHRTGSGYGYTF. The CDR3, as DNA: TGTGCCAGCAGTCACCGGACAGGGAGTGGCTATGGCTACACCTTC. V gene TRBV27 combines with J gene TRBJ1-2; the match to TRBD1 covers 8 bases. This CDR3 is 15 amino acids long. V shed 5 bases, J shed 4 bases, and the junction held 9 bases outside the gene matches. Germline V gives CDR1 MNHEY, CDR2 SMNVEV (reference sequence).

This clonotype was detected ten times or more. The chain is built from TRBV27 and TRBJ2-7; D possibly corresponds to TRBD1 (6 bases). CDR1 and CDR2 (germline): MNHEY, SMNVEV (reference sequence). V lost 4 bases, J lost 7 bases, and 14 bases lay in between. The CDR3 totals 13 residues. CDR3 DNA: TGTGCCAGCAGTTCCGCCTGGACAGAGGAGCAGTACTTC. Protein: CASSSAWTEEQYF.

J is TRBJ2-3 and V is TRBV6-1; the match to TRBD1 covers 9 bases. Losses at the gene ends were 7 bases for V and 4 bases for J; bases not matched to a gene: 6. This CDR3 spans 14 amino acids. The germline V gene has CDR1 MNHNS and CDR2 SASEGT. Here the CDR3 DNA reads TGTGCCAGCAAGGACAGGGGAGGGCCAGATACGCAGTATTTT. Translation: CASKDRGGPDTQYF.

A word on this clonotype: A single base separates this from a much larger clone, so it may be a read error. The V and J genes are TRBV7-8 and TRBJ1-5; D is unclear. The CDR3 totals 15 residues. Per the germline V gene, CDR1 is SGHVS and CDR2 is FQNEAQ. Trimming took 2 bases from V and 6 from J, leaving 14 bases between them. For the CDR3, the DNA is TGTGCCAGCAGCTTATGGCTGGGCCCAAGTCAGCCCCAGCATTTT. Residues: CASSLWLGPSQPQHF.

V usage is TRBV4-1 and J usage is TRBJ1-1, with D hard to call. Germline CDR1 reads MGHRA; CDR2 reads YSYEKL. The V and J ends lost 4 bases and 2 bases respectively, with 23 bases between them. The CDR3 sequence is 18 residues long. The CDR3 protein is CASSRGTPPRERNTEAFF. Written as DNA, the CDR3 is TGCGCCAGCAGCCGGGGAACCCCACCTAGAGAGAGAAACACTGAAGCTTTCTTT.

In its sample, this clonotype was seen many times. The CDR3 spells CASSLVVAGLNSPLHF. As DNA, the CDR3 is TGTGCCAGCAGCTTAGTAGTGGCGGGACTTAATTCACCCCTCCACTTT. The chain employs TRBV11-2 and TRBJ1-6; the D gene is possibly TRBD1 (5 bases). V lost 1 base to trimming and J lost 6 bases, with 13 bases between them. Germline assignment: CDR1 SGHAT and CDR2 FQNNGV. This CDR3 is 16 amino acids long.

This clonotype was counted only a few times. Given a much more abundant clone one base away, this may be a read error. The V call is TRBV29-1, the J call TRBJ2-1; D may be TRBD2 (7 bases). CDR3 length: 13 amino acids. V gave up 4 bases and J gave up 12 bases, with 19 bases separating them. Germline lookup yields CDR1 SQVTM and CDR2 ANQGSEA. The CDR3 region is CSVVCRGAFVQFF. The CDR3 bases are TGCAGCGTTGTGTGCCGGGGGGCTTTTGTGCAGTTCTTC.

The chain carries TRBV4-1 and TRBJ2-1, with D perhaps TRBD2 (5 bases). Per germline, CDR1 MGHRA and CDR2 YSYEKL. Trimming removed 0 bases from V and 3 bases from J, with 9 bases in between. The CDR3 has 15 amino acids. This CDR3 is CASSQEEVSYNEQFF. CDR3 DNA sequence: TGCGCCAGCAGCCAAGAGGAGGTGAGCTACAATGAGCAGTTCTTC.

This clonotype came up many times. The chain's CDR3 is CASSWTRSSYNEQFF. In nucleotides, the CDR3 is TGTGCCAGCAGTTGGACTCGGAGCTCCTACAATGAGCAGTTCTTC. The chain links TRBV28 to TRBJ2-1; perhaps TRBD2 as D (5 bases). The V gene lost 4 bases and the J gene lost 0 bases, with 10 bases spanning the gap. Germline CDR1 reads MDHEN; CDR2 reads SYDVKM. CDR3 size: 15 residues.

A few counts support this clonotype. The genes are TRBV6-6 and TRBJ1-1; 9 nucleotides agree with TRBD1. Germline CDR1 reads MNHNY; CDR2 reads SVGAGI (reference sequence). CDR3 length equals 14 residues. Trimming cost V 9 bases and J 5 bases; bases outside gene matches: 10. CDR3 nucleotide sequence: TGTGCCAGTTCAGGTCAAGACAGGGGGACTGAAGCTTTCTTT. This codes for CASSGQDRGTEAFF.

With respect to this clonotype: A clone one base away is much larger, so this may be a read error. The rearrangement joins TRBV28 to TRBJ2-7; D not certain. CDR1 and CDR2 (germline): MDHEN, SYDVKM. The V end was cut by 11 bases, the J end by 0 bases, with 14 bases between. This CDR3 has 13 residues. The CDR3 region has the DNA TGTGCCGCCTCGGTCACTGCCTCCTACGAGCAGTACTTC. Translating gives CAASVTASYEQYF.

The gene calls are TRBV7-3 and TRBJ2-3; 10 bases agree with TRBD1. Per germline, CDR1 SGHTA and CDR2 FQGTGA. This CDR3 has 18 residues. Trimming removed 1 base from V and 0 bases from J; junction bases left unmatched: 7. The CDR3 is CASSLKPWDRGSTDTQYF. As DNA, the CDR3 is TGTGCCAGCAGCTTAAAGCCCTGGGACAGGGGCAGCACAGATACGCAGTATTTT.